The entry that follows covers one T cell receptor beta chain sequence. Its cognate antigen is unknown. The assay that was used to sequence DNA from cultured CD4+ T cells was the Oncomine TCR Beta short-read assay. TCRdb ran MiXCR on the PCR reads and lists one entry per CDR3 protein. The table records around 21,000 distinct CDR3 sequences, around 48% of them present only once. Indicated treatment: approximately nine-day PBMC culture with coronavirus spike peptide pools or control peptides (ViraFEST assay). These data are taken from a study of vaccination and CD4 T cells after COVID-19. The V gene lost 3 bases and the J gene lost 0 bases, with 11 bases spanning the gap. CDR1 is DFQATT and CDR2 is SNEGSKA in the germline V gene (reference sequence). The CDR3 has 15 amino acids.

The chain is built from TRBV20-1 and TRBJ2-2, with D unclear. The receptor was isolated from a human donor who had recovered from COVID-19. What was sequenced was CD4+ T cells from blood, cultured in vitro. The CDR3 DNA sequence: TGCAGTGCTAGGTCCGGACGGTCGAACACCGGGGAGCTGTTTTTT. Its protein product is CSARSGRSNTGELFF.